The 13 T cell receptor beta chains below all came from one sample that was sequenced in a study of control samples from healthy donors and cancer patients. Data came from immunoSEQ multiplex PCR; TCRdb stores just in-frame clones and leaves some out. The sample has 170,000 or so clones; around 90% are singletons. Sequenced sample: blood. The receptor source for this set is a man younger than 45 in good health.

The rearrangement links TRBV5-1 to TRBJ2-1; D gene ambiguous. With 0 bases removed from V and 12 bases from J, the gap between germline ends came to 16 bases. This CDR3 contains 14 residues. The germline V gene has CDR1 SGHRS and CDR2 YFSETQ. The CDR3 region is CASSLDPDVPGQFF. CDR3 bases: TGCGCCAGCAGCTTGGATCCAGACGTCCCCGGGCAGTTCTTC.

This chain connects TRBV10-3 to TRBJ1-1, with a tentative D call TRBD1 (6 bases). CDR1 is ENHRY, CDR2 SYGVKD, per germline. This CDR3 region has 13 residues. Trimming removed 4 bases at V and 5 bases at J, with 11 bases between. The CDR3 reads CAISGGQETEAFF. The CDR3 DNA is TGTGCCATCAGTGGGGGGCAGGAGACTGAAGCTTTCTTT.

The V call is TRBV30, the J call TRBJ2-7, with D tentatively TRBD1 (6 bases). V shed 3 bases and J shed 3 bases, with 15 bases lying between them. Germline V lookup: CDR1 GTSNPN, CDR2 SVGIG (reference sequence). The CDR3 runs 14 residues. The CDR3 nucleotides read TGTGCCTGGAGGGTTTTGGACAGTCACTACGAGCAGTACTTC. It yields the protein CAWRVLDSHYEQYF.

About this clone itself: At the DNA level, this CDR3 is encoded by other sequences in the same sample as well. J is TRBJ2-7 and V is TRBV5-1, with unresolved D. Germline-derived CDR1 and CDR2 are SGHRS and YFSETQ. The V gene lost 3 bases and the J gene lost 1 base, with 2 bases spanning the gap. The CDR3 loop spans 11 amino acids. The CDR3 spells CASSSSYEQYF. Here the CDR3 DNA reads TGCGCCAGCAGCTCTTCCTACGAGCAGTACTTC.

The chain joins TRBV10-3 to TRBJ2-3, with TRBD1 matching over 7 bases. This CDR3 is 16 amino acids long. Per germline, CDR1 ENHRY and CDR2 SYGVKD. V lost 0 bases, J lost 2 bases, and 5 bases stayed unmatched. The CDR3 sequence is CAISESTGDITDTQYF. The CDR3 DNA follows: TGTGCCATCAGTGAGTCTACAGGGGATATCACAGATACGCAGTATTTT.

The chain uses TRBV3-1 (or the pseudogene TRBV3-2) and TRBJ2-1; 10 nucleotides agree with TRBD2. The junction had 7 bases not matched to a gene; V was cut back by 4 bases and J by 7 bases. CDR1 is LGHDT and CDR2 is YNNKEL in the germline V gene (reference sequence). CDR3 length: 15 residues. The CDR3 spells CASSLLAGGQNEQFF. CDR3 in DNA: TGTGCCAGCAGCCTTTTAGCGGGAGGTCAAAATGAGCAGTTCTTC.

The chain's CDR3 is CASSVTGNTIYF. The CDR3 coding sequence is TGTGCCAGCAGCGTGACTGGAAACACCATATATTTT. The J gene is TRBJ1-3, the V gene TRBV7-8; D gene uncertain. V gave up 5 bases and J gave up 2 bases, with 4 bases separating them. Germline loops: CDR1 SGHVS, CDR2 FQNEAQ. The CDR3 length is 12 residues.

V and J are TRBV7-9 and TRBJ2-1, with TRBD2 matching 11 bases. V shed 3 bases, J shed 7 bases, and the junction held 11 bases outside the gene matches. Germline loops: CDR1 SEHNR, CDR2 FQNEAQ (reference sequence). There are 17 residues in the CDR3. The CDR3 DNA is TGTGCCAGCAGCTTGAAGCCACTAGCGGGAGTTACAAATGAGCAGTTCTTC. This translates into CASSLKPLAGVTNEQFF.

The chain links TRBV3-1 (or the pseudogene TRBV3-2) to TRBJ2-3; 8 nucleotides line up with TRBD2. CDR1 LGHDT and CDR2 YNNKEL come from the germline V gene (reference sequence). This CDR3 has 19 residues. Germline trimming cut 4 bases from V and 2 bases from J; bases unmatched to any gene: 17. The DNA for the CDR3 is TGTGCCAGCAGCCTGAGCTCAGCGGGGGCCCCCCCGTACACAGATACGCAGTATTTT. It yields the protein CASSLSSAGAPPYTDTQYF.

V and J are TRBV4-3 and TRBJ1-4; TRBD1 is a possible D gene (5 bases). V shed 1 base and J shed 4 bases, with 10 bases lying between them. Germline V CDR1 and CDR2: LGHNA, YSLEER. The CDR3 has 15 residues. CDR3 sequence reads: CASSQALRGNEKLFF. The CDR3 nucleotides are TGCGCCAGCAGCCAAGCCTTAAGGGGTAATGAAAAACTGTTTTTT.

The chain links TRBV6-1 to TRBJ1-5, with TRBD1 identical over 7 bases. The CDR3 spans 15 residues. Germline trimming cut 2 bases from V and 2 bases from J; bases unmatched to any gene: 3. CDR1 is MNHNS, CDR2 SASEGT, per germline. CDR3 region: CASSEPGGGNQPQHF. The DNA of the CDR3 is TGTGCCAGCAGTGAACCAGGGGGTGGCAATCAGCCCCAGCATTTT.

The chain is built from TRBV5-1 and TRBJ2-7; D gene unclear. Trimming left V 7 bases short and J 3 bases short, with 14 bases between. The V gene's germline CDR1 is SGHRS and CDR2 YFSETQ. This CDR3 has 13 amino acids. CDR3 residues: CASGVGGDYEQYF. The CDR3 DNA follows: TGCGCCAGCGGGGTAGGTGGCGACTACGAGCAGTACTTC.

V gene TRBV6-1 combines with J gene TRBJ1-5, with D uncertain. This CDR3 has 15 amino acids. The V gene's germline CDR1 is MNHNS and CDR2 SASEGT. The ends were cut back, 2 bases at V and 2 bases at J, with 10 bases in the middle. The CDR3 reads CASSEQTAGNQPQHF. The CDR3 DNA sequence: TGTGCCAGCAGTGAACAAACAGCCGGCAATCAGCCCCAGCATTTT.